A single sample is the source of the 2 T cell receptor beta chains below, sequenced in a study of shared clonotypes between healthy human individuals. Here immunoSEQ multiplex PCR was the method, and the copy in TCRdb shows in-frame clones only, minus some. The sample contains over a million clones, 75% to 85% of which appear only once. The material sequenced was memory CD4+ T cells from PBMCs. Subset given: CD45RA-negative fraction. The receptors come from a young man in good health. Some clones in this sample may be carry-over from other donors' samples.

The V and J genes are TRBV25-1 and TRBJ2-3; no clear D gene. Trimming removed 4 bases from V and 1 base from J, with 9 bases in between. CDR1 and CDR2 (germline): MGHDK, SYGVNS. This CDR3 is 14 amino acids long. CDR3 coding DNA: TGTGCCAGCAGTGGGCGGCCAGGCACAGATACGCAGTATTTT. It encodes CASSGRPGTDTQYF.

This clone was seen only a few times. The rearrangement links TRBV7-6 to TRBJ2-1; TRBD2 might be the D (6 bases). The germline V gene has CDR1 SGHVS and CDR2 FNYEAQ. Deletions cut 5 bases from V and 8 bases from J, with 16 bases between. The CDR3 totals 14 residues. In DNA form, the CDR3 reads TGTGCCAGCAGCCCCCGGACTACGTCCGATGAGCAGTTCTTC. Its protein product is CASSPRTTSDEQFF.